This T cell receptor beta chain was recorded in a study of long-term antiretroviral therapy in people with HIV (dated by TCRdb to 2021 to 2024). At the level of the whole study: The earliest samples were collected roughly a decade before the 2015 WHO recommendation for immediate ART, at a time when ART was usually postponed until CD4 counts fell. A total of some 200 cryopreserved PBMC samples came from around 30 adults with confirmed HIV infection and were collected serially over a mean of roughly six years (range 1-12). A retrospective serial study tested whether changes in peripheral blood TRB repertoire composition and diversity were associated with ART initiation and durable HIV suppression. No cross-contamination during QIAcube processing turned up in test extractions that ran a monoclonal T-cell line alongside 30 to 35 polyclonal samples. Of the 30 participants with HIV, approximately ten were female. Study-wide findings and limitations: Unsorted PBMC were profiled instead of sorted CD4+ and CD8+ T cells because pre-ART samples had limited cell numbers. At every time point, the repertoire was dominated by expanded TRB clones first identified before ART initiation, although this dominance fluctuated and, in many PLHIV, declined after ART. ART initiation was associated with a significant increase in TRB diversity, but diversity stayed significantly below transplant donor controls even after long-term ART. The samples span the years 2004 to 2017, and the ART regimens used may be less effective than current regimens. HIV repertoires had narrower CDR3 length ranges than controls, and the network structure suggested an antigen-experienced repertoire that shifted only slightly toward naive after ART. No data were available on ART adherence, viral resistance or therapy changes, limiting inferences about post-ART repertoire changes. Because PBMC availability was limited, only the TCR beta chain was sequenced, with no alpha chain pairing.

The immunoSEQ hsTCRB v3.0 assay was used at survey level resolution to sequence the TRB variable region. TRB sequencing targeted a depth of about 40,000-55,000 T-cell genomes per sample. An Illumina MiSeq with a v3 150-cycle kit was used to sequence the pooled TRB libraries. The paper's processing steps were these. Repertoire analysis was run in R within a reproducible Nextflow workflow that covered QC, data transformation and analysis. Custom analyses were implemented in LymphoSeq2, an R package for AIRR-Seq data exploration. A handful of samples that produced fewer than 5000 total TRB sequences were removed, so 180 or so HIV repertoires were analyzed. Among the 190 or so HIV repertoires that were kept, around 60 were collected before ART initiation and about 130 were collected after ART initiation. Repertoires were downsampled to 5000 TRB nucleotide sequences, and summary statistics were averaged over 100 downsampling iterations. The analysis kept only TRB sequences whose CDR3 regions were at least seven amino acids long. A Shannon entropy-derived clonality score and the Gini coefficient were used to measure diversity. In repertoire networks, the top 5000 CDR3 amino acid sequences were linked whenever an edit distance of one separated two sequences. GLIPH2 predicted antigen specificity groups and MHC restriction for TRB CDR3 amino acid sequences. To flag known CMV, EBV, HIV or tissue antigen associations, CDR3 amino acid sequences were matched against VDJdb and McPAS-TCR. Pre-ART, post-ART and control groups were compared with Wilcoxon signed-rank tests and Holm-Bonferroni correction. TCRdb took over this immuneACCESS table, retaining in-frame rearrangements with V and J assigned. Such tables are incomplete; in checked studies, under half of the missing clones stem from an unresolved V gene, and the remainder is unexplained. Clone size and the V and J calls come from that table; the DNA yielded D and trimming. The sample contains about 21,000 clones, approximately 80% of them found a single time. The ten most abundant clones make up roughly 3.9% of the sample.

Inclusion was restricted to participants for whom at least one PBMC sample before ART initiation and at least two post-ART samples were available. Treatment was received in the United States of America by all participants with HIV. Before DNA extraction, cryopreserved samples of roughly 1-10 million PBMC were thawed and washed. At the time of the earliest PBMC sample, participants with HIV were aged between roughly 20 and 55 years. PBMC samples from each participant spanned 1-4 timepoints before ART initiation and 2-8 timepoints after ART initiation, with a median of 7 samples. Serial HIV viral load, CD4+ T-cell count, ART history and demographic data were obtained for every participant. Genomic DNA was extracted from unsorted PBMC with a Qiagen kit on a QIAcube, processed in batches of 12 samples. Note on this clone: The target of this receptor is not known. Per-base quality was not reported, and no clone a single base away is much larger than it.

The CDR3, from cysteine to phenylalanine, totals 15 residues. The retained sequence is limited to the CDR3, 45 bases, with the frame set at the first base. Trimming takes 1 base from V and 7 bases from J, and the germline ends sit 14 bases apart. CDR1 and CDR2 (SEHNR, FQNEAQ) derive from the germline V gene (reference sequence). The sequence came from a man between 18 and 29 years old with HIV. The sample was unsorted PBMCs, taken roughly 4 years after starting antiretroviral therapy. The sequence links TRBV7-9 to TRBJ1-5; the D gene is perhaps TRBD1, on 5 matching bases. The DNA is as follows: TGTGCCAGCAGCTTAGGTGGAGGGTCAGGGCAGCCCCAGCATTTT. Its product reads: CASSLGGGSGQPQHF.